This paragraph reports one T cell receptor beta chain. Its target is not known. The sample originates from a study of cytomegalovirus exposure and HLA in healthy donors. Study-wide findings and caveats: The study flagged some 170 TCR beta chains as cytomegalovirus-associated.

Data came from immunoSEQ multiplex PCR; TCRdb stores just in-frame clones and leaves some out. Of roughly 60,000 clones listed, about 90% are singletons. Germline V CDR1 and CDR2: SGHTA, FQGTGA. The CDR3 loop spans 16 amino acids. The ends lost 5 bases at V and 7 bases at J; junction bases unmatched: 12. The approximately 120-subject validation cohort, separate from the approximately 670-subject first cohort, included the donors. The sequence derives from a woman under 30 in good health and CMV-seronegative. This rearrangement joins TRBV7-3 to TRBJ2-1; 9 positions match TRBD1. The sample consisted of PBMCs. CDR3 in amino acids: CASSPWGQGPWNEQFF. The DNA of the CDR3 is TGTGCCAGCAGCCCGTGGGGACAGGGACCTTGGAATGAGCAGTTCTTC.